The 18 T cell receptor beta chains listed next were all sequenced from one sample in a study of blood T cells in healthy people across ages. PCR was performed a second time for about 7 to 12 cycles using a sample-barcoded 5' primer and a J-beta primer mix. TCRdb re-analysed the 5' RACE reads in MiXCR, keeping a single row per CDR3 protein. The sample shows over a million distinct CDR3 sequences, around 55% of them seen only once. Source material: blood. These TCRs come from a man younger than 35 in good health.

V is TRBV6-5 and J is TRBJ2-7, with 10 bases lining up with TRBD2. Germline trimming cut 6 bases from V and 3 bases from J; bases unmatched to any gene: 8. This CDR3 has 15 residues. Germline V CDR1 and CDR2: MNHEY, SVGAGI. The CDR3 loop reads CASRQLAGPFYEQYF. CDR3 sequence (DNA): TGTGCCAGCAGACAACTAGCGGGGCCATTCTACGAGCAGTACTTC.

This clonotype was picked up a small number of times. This chain uses TRBV20-1 with TRBJ1-1; 7 bases are shared with TRBD1. With 0 bases clipped from V and 9 bases from J, the junction kept 13 bases outside the gene matches. In germline, CDR1 is DFQATT, CDR2 SNEGSKA (reference sequence). The CDR3 is 15 amino acids. Here the CDR3 DNA reads TGCAGTGCTAGAGATTTTCTAGATTCGGACAGGCAAGCTTTCTTT. Its translation is CSARDFLDSDRQAFF.

Comments on this clonotype: The conserved final phenylalanine or tryptophan is absent from the CDR3, which likely points to a read error. This chain connects TRBV6-5 to TRBJ2-7; perhaps TRBD1 as D (5 bases). V was shortened by 5 bases and J by 1 base, with 15 bases between the two germline ends. Germline V gene sequence: CDR1 MNHEY, CDR2 SVGAGI. This CDR3 has 15 residues. The CDR3 protein is CASSTPKTGSYEQYS. CDR3 nucleotide sequence: TGTGCCAGCAGTACTCCGAAAACAGGTTCCTACGAGCAGTACTCC.

This clonotype was seen only a few times. This chain connects TRBV4-2 to TRBJ2-4, with TRBD2 identical over 8 bases. There are 17 residues in the CDR3. V dropped 0 bases and J dropped 0; count of bases not matched to a gene: 4. Looked up from germline, CDR1 is LGHNA and CDR2 is YNFKEQ. In nucleotides, the CDR3 is TGTGCCAGCAGCCAAGATGGTAGCGGGATAGCCAAAAACATTCAGTACTTC. It specifies CASSQDGSGIAKNIQYF.

The chain carries TRBV20-1 and TRBJ2-1; 7 bases agree with TRBD2. Per germline, CDR1 DFQATT and CDR2 SNEGSKA (reference sequence). The CDR3 runs to 14 residues. V lost 5 bases to trimming and J lost 10 bases; unmatched junction nucleotides: 14. CDR3 DNA: TGCAGTGCTGGGGGACGAGCGGGATCCGGGGAGCAGTTCTTC. It codes for CSAGGRAGSGEQFF.

This clonotype was recorded once. The chain recombines TRBV20-1 with TRBJ2-1; 12 bases line up with TRBD2. The CDR3 covers 16 residues. CDR1 and CDR2 from the germline V gene are DFQATT and SNEGSKA (reference sequence). J lost 3 bases, V lost 3 bases, and 6 bases had no gene match. The chain's CDR3 is CSASWLAGGFYNEQFF. For the CDR3, the DNA is TGCAGTGCTAGTTGGCTAGCGGGGGGGTTCTACAATGAGCAGTTCTTC.

This chain links TRBV7-9 with TRBJ2-7; TRBD1 might be the D (5 bases). Per germline, CDR1 SEHNR and CDR2 FQNEAQ (reference sequence). The V end was cut by 1 base, the J end by 4 bases, with 17 bases between. This CDR3 spans 16 amino acids. DNA of the CDR3: TGTGCCAGCAGCTTAGGGCTGGGGCTAAATACTTACGAGCAGTACTTC. The encoded protein is CASSLGLGLNTYEQYF.

This clonotype was observed a handful of times. The J gene is TRBJ2-7, the V gene TRBV28, with D unclear. From germline, CDR1 is MDHEN and CDR2 SYDVKM. Trimming pared 8 bases from V and 4 bases from J, leaving 9 bases between. The length of the CDR3 is 11 residues. The CDR3 DNA is TGTGCCAGCGCCGGAAAATACGAGCAGTACTTC. It yields the protein CASAGKYEQYF.

The chain recombines TRBV29-1 with TRBJ2-5; D remains unclear. V was pared by 6 bases and J by 1 base, with 12 bases between. The length of the CDR3 is 13 residues. Germline CDR1 reads SQVTM; CDR2 reads ANQGSEA. The CDR3: CSVPRGSQETQYF. CDR3 nucleotide sequence: TGCAGCGTCCCCAGAGGTAGCCAAGAGACCCAGTACTTC. Supplemented by reference TRBV29-1 and TRBJ2-5, the full variable domain reads SAVISQKPSRDICQRGTSLTIQCQVDSQVTMMFWYRQQPGQSLTLIATANQGSEATYESGFVIDKFPISRPNLTFSTLTVSNMSPEDSSIYLCSVPRGSQETQYFGPGTRLLVL.

A few counts support this clonotype. CDR3 in amino acids: CASSTSTGGKAGANVLTF. CDR3 DNA: TGTGCCAGCAGCACATCGACAGGGGGAAAAGCTGGGGCCAACGTCCTGACTTTC. This sequence joins TRBV5-6 and TRBJ2-6; 9 bases match TRBD1. Looked up from germline, CDR1 is SGHDT and CDR2 is YYEEEE. The ends lost 4 bases at V and 2 bases at J; junction bases unmatched: 10. The CDR3 sequence is 18 residues long.

This clonotype was observed a handful of times. The chain couples TRBV29-1 to TRBJ2-7; a possible D gene is TRBD2 (5 bases). Germline assignment: CDR1 SQVTM and CDR2 ANQGSEA. V dropped 4 bases and J dropped 0 bases, with 10 bases sitting between them. The CDR3 spans 13 residues. The CDR3 spells CSVAVGSSYEQYF. CDR3 nucleotides: TGCAGCGTTGCTGTGGGGAGCTCCTACGAGCAGTACTTC.

This clonotype was detected a few times. The V gene is TRBV7-9, the J gene TRBJ2-1; TRBD2 matches at 8 bases. Trimming took 4 bases from V and 7 from J; bases not matched to a gene: 12. Germline CDR1 reads SEHNR; CDR2 reads FQNEAQ (reference sequence). The CDR3 has 16 residues. The CDR3 loop reads CASSSDTVAGRNEQFF. In DNA, the CDR3 is TGTGCCAGCAGCTCCGACACGGTAGCGGGACGGAATGAGCAGTTCTTC.

The rearrangement links TRBV5-6 to TRBJ2-1; 7 positions agree with TRBD2. Germline V gene lookup returns CDR1 SGHDT and CDR2 YYEEEE. J lost 2 bases, V lost 0 bases, and 8 bases had no gene match. The CDR3 spans 17 residues. Here the CDR3 reads CASSLDPSGGPYNEQFF. In nucleotides, the CDR3 is TGTGCCAGCAGCTTGGATCCGTCGGGAGGCCCCTACAATGAGCAGTTCTTC.

This chain links TRBV7-8 with TRBJ2-3, with a possible D match to TRBD2 (5 bases). Looked up from germline, CDR1 is SGHVS and CDR2 is FQNEAQ. This CDR3 is built from 15 residues. The V gene lost 3 bases and the J gene lost 4 bases, with 14 bases spanning the gap. CDR3 residues: CASSFGGSSADTQYF. CDR3 sequence (DNA): TGTGCCAGCAGCTTTGGAGGCAGTTCAGCAGATACGCAGTATTTT.

This clonotype was picked up one time. The CDR3 here is CATSEYRAKGYTF. The CDR3 nucleotides are TGTGCCACCAGTGAGTACAGGGCAAAGGGCTACACCTTC. V is TRBV24-1 and J is TRBJ1-2; tentative D call: TRBD1 (6 bases). Germline loops: CDR1 KGHDR, CDR2 SFDVKD. V was cut by 4 bases and J by 8 bases, with 13 bases left in between. The CDR3 sequence is 13 residues long.

This rearrangement joins TRBV4-1 to TRBJ2-1, with TRBD2 matching over 8 bases. V lost 3 bases to trimming and J lost 3 bases; unmatched junction nucleotides: 4. The CDR3 sequence is 15 residues long. The germline CDR1 and CDR2 sequences are MGHRA and YSYEKL. CDR3 residues: CASSHSGSGYNEQFF. CDR3 nucleotides: TGCGCCAGCAGCCACAGCGGGAGCGGCTACAATGAGCAGTTCTTC.

In its sample, this clonotype was seen a few times. The rearrangement joins TRBV20-1 to TRBJ2-1; 9 positions match TRBD2. Germline V lookup: CDR1 DFQATT, CDR2 SNEGSKA (reference sequence). V gave up 3 bases and J gave up 6 bases; unmatched junction bases: 6. The CDR3 length is 14 residues. Written as DNA, the CDR3 is TGCAGTGCTAGTACTGGCGGGAGGGCCAATGAGCAGTTCTTC. Protein: CSASTGGRANEQFF.

The V call is TRBV2, the J call TRBJ1-2, with a possible D match to TRBD1 (6 bases). Per germline, CDR1 SNHLY and CDR2 FYNNEI. The V end was cut by 4 bases, the J end by 3 bases, with 21 bases between. The CDR3 spans 17 residues. The CDR3 loop is CASSGVSGGASHYGYTF. CDR3 nucleotide sequence: TGTGCCAGCAGTGGGGTGAGCGGGGGCGCTTCTCACTATGGCTACACCTTC.